Shown below are 31 T cell receptor beta chains from a single sample sequenced in a study of blood T cells in healthy people across ages. Combining a sample-barcoded 5' primer with a J-beta primer mix, a second PCR ran for about 7 to 11 cycles. TCRdb ran MiXCR on the 5' RACE reads and lists one entry per CDR3 protein. The sample consists of fewer than 2,000,000 distinct CDR3 sequences, roughly 30% of them appearing once. The material sequenced was blood. The receptors were sampled from a woman in her twenties or thirties in good health.

V usage is TRBV7-9 and J usage is TRBJ1-1; 9 nucleotides align to TRBD1. Germline CDR1 and CDR2: SEHNR and FQNEAQ (reference sequence). The ends lost 5 bases at V and 6 bases at J; junction bases unmatched: 13. The CDR3 has 16 amino acids. The CDR3 bases are TGTGCCAGCAGCCTGATTCCGGGACAGGGAAGGCCTGAAGCTTTCTTT. Encoded protein: CASSLIPGQGRPEAFF. Based on the CDR3 plus reference TRBV7-9 and TRBJ1-1, the full variable domain is DTGVSQNPRHKITKRGQNVTFRCDPISEHNRLYWYRQTLGQGPEFLTYFQNEAQLEKSRLLSDRFSAERPKGSFSTLEIQRTEQGDSAMYLCASSLIPGQGRPEAFFGQGTRLTVV.

There are many counts of this clonotype. The chain combines TRBV27 with TRBJ2-3; D is ambiguous. The CDR3 runs to 13 residues. V lost 6 bases and J lost 3, with 10 bases in between. Germline-derived CDR1 and CDR2 are MNHEY and SMNVEV (reference sequence). The CDR3 DNA reads as TGTGCCAGCAGCTTACTGGCTACAGATACGCAGTATTTT. Translating gives CASSLLATDTQYF.

The chain couples TRBV7-8 to TRBJ1-5; no firm D call. This CDR3 contains 18 residues. V was pared by 2 bases and J by 2 bases, with 19 bases between. Germline CDR1 SGHVS, CDR2 FQNEAQ. The CDR3 loop is CASSLLILSEYGNQPQHF. CDR3 DNA sequence: TGTGCCAGCAGCTTATTAATCCTCTCCGAGTATGGCAATCAGCCCCAGCATTTT.

This clonotype came up a few times. This chain connects TRBV29-1 to TRBJ2-5; D perhaps matches TRBD1 (6 bases). V lost 4 bases to trimming and J lost 2 bases, with 20 bases between them. CDR1 and CDR2 (germline): SQVTM, ANQGSEA. There are 16 residues in the CDR3. The CDR3 here is CSVGGKGDTAQETQYF. The CDR3 region has the DNA TGCAGCGTTGGGGGAAAAGGGGACACCGCACAAGAGACCCAGTACTTC.

This chain uses TRBV10-3 with TRBJ2-3; 9 bases line up with TRBD2. Germline V CDR1 and CDR2: ENHRY, SYGVKD. V lost 7 bases and J lost 2; bases outside the gene matches: 10. CDR3 length: 16 residues. CDR3 sequence reads: CAITQTSGGTTDTQYF. In DNA form, the CDR3 reads TGTGCCATCACCCAGACTAGCGGAGGTACCACAGATACGCAGTATTTT.

The V gene is TRBV5-1, the J gene TRBJ2-7; D may be TRBD2 (5 bases). Trimming shortened V by 1 base and J by 0 bases, and 17 bases separated the two germline ends. Germline loops: CDR1 SGHRS, CDR2 YFSETQ. There are 17 residues in the CDR3. CDR3 sequence: CASSLPAPRTPSYEQYF. The CDR3 DNA reads TGCGCCAGCAGCTTGCCCGCTCCCCGGACTCCCTCCTACGAGCAGTACTTC.

This clonotype has a handful of counts. The chain employs TRBV2 and TRBJ2-7; 7 bases are shared with TRBD1. The CDR3 consists of 16 residues. V gave up 4 bases and J gave up 5 bases; unmatched junction bases: 14. The V gene's germline CDR1 is SNHLY and CDR2 FYNNEI. CDR3 region: CASSGLLRTGRNEQYF. The CDR3 bases are TGTGCCAGCAGTGGACTTCTAAGGACAGGTCGAAACGAGCAGTACTTC.

J is TRBJ2-2 and V is TRBV4-2; no clear D. V lost 4 bases to trimming and J lost 8 bases, with 8 bases between them. The CDR3 length is 12 residues. Germline loops: CDR1 LGHNA, CDR2 YNFKEQ. The CDR3 DNA sequence: TGTGCCAGCAGCCTGACCCTAGGGGAGCTGTTTTTT. As protein: CASSLTLGELFF.

In the case of this clonotype: A clone one base away is much larger, so this may be a read error. This chain links TRBV10-3 with TRBJ2-7; 7 bases agree with TRBD1. This CDR3 is 13 amino acids long. Germline lookup yields CDR1 ENHRY and CDR2 SYGVKD. CDR3 protein: CTISGQDTYEQYF. The CDR3 nucleotides read TGTACCATCAGTGGACAGGATACCTACGAGCAGTACTTC.

This clonotype has more than one count but fewer than ten. The chain recombines TRBV5-1 with TRBJ1-6; 7 bases agree with TRBD1. The CDR3 totals 17 residues. Losses at the gene ends were 4 bases for V and 0 bases for J; bases not matched to a gene: 7. Germline lookup yields CDR1 SGHRS and CDR2 YFSETQ. The DNA for the CDR3 is TGCGCCAGCAGCCTGGGACAGCAGAGCTCCTATAATTCACCCCTCCACTTT. Its protein product is CASSLGQQSSYNSPLHF.

The table lists this clonotype with many counts. V usage is TRBV10-3 and J usage is TRBJ2-3; 12 bases fit TRBD2. CDR3 size: 15 residues. V lost 10 bases, J lost 5 bases, and 10 bases stayed unmatched. Looked up from germline, CDR1 is ENHRY and CDR2 is SYGVKD. CDR3 in DNA: TGTGCCACCGGCCGACTAGCGGGAGATCAAGATACGCAGTATTTT. Translating it yields CATGRLAGDQDTQYF.

This clonotype was counted only a few times. The chain carries TRBV9 and TRBJ2-7; 7 nucleotides match TRBD2. The CDR3 is made up of 12 amino acids. Unmatched junction bases numbered 5, after V lost 4 bases and J lost 7 bases. The germline CDR1 and CDR2 sequences are SGDLS and YYNGEE. CDR3 region: CASSTVGGEQYF. Written as DNA, the CDR3 is TGTGCCAGCAGCACCGTCGGGGGGGAGCAGTACTTC.

The V call is TRBV2, the J call TRBJ2-3; 10 nucleotides align to TRBD2. Germline V gene lookup returns CDR1 SNHLY and CDR2 FYNNEI. The CDR3 contains 20 residues. V shed 2 bases, J shed 0 bases, and the junction held 14 bases outside the gene matches. This CDR3 is CASSEMGGISGGSSTDTQYF. CDR3 bases: TGTGCCAGCAGTGAAATGGGAGGGATTAGCGGGGGGAGTAGCACAGATACGCAGTATTTT.

This clonotype was seen only a few times. The rearrangement links TRBV20-1 to TRBJ1-2, with D uncertain. Germline V gene data show CDR1 as DFQATT and CDR2 as SNEGSKA (reference sequence). The length of the CDR3 is 12 residues. The V gene lost 0 bases and the J gene lost 4 bases, with 6 bases spanning the gap. The DNA for the CDR3 is TGCAGTGCTAGAGATCGGCCCTATGGCTACACCTTC. Protein product: CSARDRPYGYTF.

The chain has TRBV5-5 and TRBJ2-1, with 9 bases matching TRBD2. In germline, CDR1 is SGHKS, CDR2 YYEKEE (reference sequence). The CDR3 spans 15 residues. The J segment lost 3 bases and the V segment lost 2 bases, leaving 3 bases of the junction unmatched. This CDR3 is CASSLRTSDYNEQFF. The CDR3 coding sequence is TGTGCCAGCAGCTTAAGGACTAGCGACTACAATGAGCAGTTCTTC.

The chain is built from TRBV27 and TRBJ2-1; D is unclear. The germline V gene has CDR1 MNHEY and CDR2 SMNVEV (reference sequence). This CDR3 has 15 residues. The V end lost 4 bases, the J end lost 2 bases, and 12 bases lay between the germline ends. CDR3 bases: TGTGCCAGCAGTTCTGAGAGGTTAACCTACAATGAGCAGTTCTTC. Its protein product is CASSSERLTYNEQFF.

At least ten counts were recorded for this clonotype. The J gene is TRBJ2-6, the V gene TRBV7-3; D unclear. The V end was cut by 5 bases, the J end by 0 bases, with 5 bases between. The CDR3 contains 14 residues. The germline gives CDR1 SGHTA, CDR2 FQGTGA. The chain's CDR3 is CASSRSSGANVLTF. The CDR3 DNA reads TGTGCCAGCAGCCGGTCCTCTGGGGCCAACGTCCTGACTTTC.

This clonotype was seen a few times. The rearrangement uses TRBV5-5 and TRBJ2-1; D might be TRBD2 (5 bases). The V end was cut by 5 bases, the J end by 0 bases, with 15 bases between. CDR3 size: 16 residues. From germline, CDR1 is SGHKS and CDR2 YYEKEE (reference sequence). The CDR3, as DNA: TGTGCCAGCAGGCCTTCTTTCGGGGTCTCCTACAATGAGCAGTTCTTC. It is translated as CASRPSFGVSYNEQFF.

In its sample, this clonotype was seen a few times. The chain has TRBV18 and TRBJ2-1; 9 bases fit TRBD1. This CDR3 has 18 residues. Trimming removed 0 bases from V and 0 bases from J; junction bases left unmatched: 6. Germline CDR1 and CDR2: KGHSH and LQKENI. CDR3 sequence: CASSPPRGQGSSYNEQFF. The CDR3 DNA reads as TGTGCCAGCTCACCACCGAGGGGACAGGGTAGCTCCTACAATGAGCAGTTCTTC.

The chain links TRBV5-1 to TRBJ2-7; 8 positions agree with TRBD1. Trimming at V came to 9 bases and at J to 1 base, leaving 6 bases not matched to a gene. This CDR3 region has 13 residues. From germline, CDR1 is SGHRS and CDR2 YFSETQ. The CDR3 protein is CAIPGQVSYEQYF. CDR3 sequence (DNA): TGCGCCATACCGGGACAGGTGTCCTACGAGCAGTACTTC.

This clonotype was counted many times. This chain connects TRBV2 to TRBJ2-3; D tentatively fits TRBD1 or TRBD2 (5 bases each). Germline V gene sequence: CDR1 SNHLY, CDR2 FYNNEI. V shed 4 bases and J shed 0 bases, with 14 bases lying between them. This CDR3 comprises 16 residues. CDR3 in amino acids: CASSVGTAVSTDTQYF. The CDR3 nucleotides read TGTGCCAGCAGTGTGGGGACGGCGGTTAGCACAGATACGCAGTATTTT.

J is TRBJ2-5 and V is TRBV2; no reliable D call. Germline-derived CDR1 and CDR2 are SNHLY and FYNNEI. V lost 8 bases, J lost 1 base, and 8 bases lay in between. The CDR3 contains 12 residues. CDR3 region: CASLAAQETQYF. CDR3 coding DNA: TGTGCCAGCTTGGCAGCCCAAGAGACCCAGTACTTC. Full variable domain (rest looked up from reference TRBV2 and TRBJ2-5): EPEVTQTPSHQVTQMGQEVILRCVPISNHLYFYWYRQILGQKVEFLVSFYNNEISEKSEIFDDQFSVERPDGSNFTLKIRSTKLEDSAMYFCASLAAQETQYFGPGTRLLVL.

This clonotype was detected only a few times. This rearrangement joins TRBV12-3 or TRBV12-4 to TRBJ1-5; unclear D gene. This CDR3 region has 14 residues. The germline V and J ends were trimmed by 6 bases and 6 bases, with 15 bases remaining between them. The CDR3 is CASSSLGSGQPQHF. CDR3 DNA sequence: TGTGCCAGCAGCTCCCTGGGATCTGGTCAGCCCCAGCATTTT.

For this clonotype: A junction boundary mismatches the germline segment, possibly from a read error. The chain uses TRBV12-3 or TRBV12-4 and TRBJ1-4; possible D gene TRBD1, 6 bases. The CDR3 runs to 17 residues. The CDR3 loop is CASSALGQGRVNDKRFF. Here the CDR3 DNA reads TGTGCCAGCAGTGCGTTGGGGCAGGGGCGGGTTAATGACAAACGGTTTTTT.

With respect to this clonotype: Since a much larger clone is just one base distant, this may be a read error. This CDR3 fails to terminate in the conserved phenylalanine or tryptophan, so it likely reflects a read error. The chain carries TRBV29-1 and TRBJ2-5, with D perhaps matching TRBD1 (7 bases). With the DNA end fitting TRBJ2-7 better, the J assignment may be wrong. In germline, CDR1 is SQVTM, CDR2 ANQGSEA. CDR3 length: 12 residues. CDR3 region: CSVHRGLYEQYC. The CDR3, as DNA: TGCAGCGTCCACAGGGGACTCTACGAGCAGTACTGC.

The rearrangement uses TRBV10-3 and TRBJ2-1; TRBD2 aligns across 11 bases. CDR3 size: 18 residues. CDR1 is ENHRY and CDR2 is SYGVKD in the germline V gene. V trimming: 0 bases; J trimming: 3 bases; junction bases outside the gene matches: 7. CDR3 loop: CAISESAGLAVNYNEQFF. CDR3 nucleotide sequence: TGTGCCATCAGTGAGTCTGCGGGACTAGCGGTGAACTACAATGAGCAGTTCTTC.

This sequence joins TRBV30 and TRBJ1-1; possibly TRBD1 for D (6 bases). The CDR3 is 13 amino acids. V shed 1 base and J shed 10 bases, with 16 bases lying between them. Germline CDR1 and CDR2: GTSNPN and SVGIG (reference sequence). CDR3 protein: CAWSDNYGGGAFF. CDR3 nucleotides: TGTGCCTGGAGTGATAACTACGGAGGGGGAGCTTTCTTT. Drawing the rest from reference TRBV30 and TRBJ1-1, the complete variable domain is SQTIHQWPATLVQPVGSPLSLECTVEGTSNPNLYWYRQAAGRGLQLLFYSVGIGQISSEVPQNLSASRPQDRQFILSSKKLLLSDSGFYLCAWSDNYGGGAFFGQGTRLTVV.

This clonotype showed up just a few times. J is TRBJ1-6 and V is TRBV10-3; D is undetermined. Germline-derived CDR1 and CDR2 are ENHRY and SYGVKD. The CDR3 sequence is 14 residues long. With 3 bases removed from V and 5 bases from J, the gap between germline ends came to 8 bases. The CDR3 protein is CAISEGGNNSPLHF. The CDR3 coding sequence is TGTGCCATCAGTGAAGGAGGGAATAATTCACCCCTCCACTTT.

This clonotype was recorded a few times. The rearrangement uses TRBV7-9 and TRBJ2-3, with 10 bases lining up with TRBD2. V was pared by 8 bases and J by 6 bases, with 14 bases of the junction left unmatched. From germline, CDR1 is SEHNR and CDR2 FQNEAQ (reference sequence). The CDR3 contains 16 residues. The CDR3 reads CASGGVLAGVEDTQYF. In DNA, the CDR3 is TGTGCCAGCGGAGGGGTCCTAGCGGGAGTTGAGGATACGCAGTATTTT. Filled out from reference TRBV7-9 and TRBJ2-3, the complete variable domain reads DTGVSQNPRHKITKRGQNVTFRCDPISEHNRLYWYRQTLGQGPEFLTYFQNEAQLEKSRLLSDRFSAERPKGSFSTLEIQRTEQGDSAMYLCASGGVLAGVEDTQYFGPGTRLTVL.

This clonotype was found many times. One junction end disagrees with the germline gene, perhaps due to a read error. J is TRBJ2-5 and V is TRBV12-3 or TRBV12-4, with 10 bases identical to TRBD2. CDR3 size: 14 residues. In DNA, the CDR3 is TGTGCCAGCAGTGTAGCGGGGGGCCCAGAGACCCAGTACTTC. Its translation is CASSVAGGPETQYF.

The chain couples TRBV27 to TRBJ2-1; 7 bases line up with TRBD2. The trim removed 3 bases at V and 3 bases at J, leaving 5 bases unmatched. Germline CDR1 is MNHEY and CDR2 is SMNVEV (reference sequence). CDR3 size: 15 residues. The CDR3 coding sequence is TGTGCCAGCAGTTTCGGGGGAGGGTTCTACAATGAGCAGTTCTTC. Its protein is CASSFGGGFYNEQFF.